This TCR beta chain was profiled in a study of blood T cell repertoires in COVID-19. Background on the study: There were acute and convalescent COVID-19 samples, and they came from the United States, Italy and Spain. T cells, B-cell-depleted T cells, or PBMCs provided the cDNA or gDNA that served as material.

The V gene's germline CDR1 is GTSNPN and CDR2 SVGIG (reference sequence). The CDR3 extends over 12 amino acids. The trim removed 4 bases at V and 6 bases at J, leaving 6 bases unmatched. Measured with immunoSEQ multiplex PCR; TCRdb has only the in-frame clones, and not every one. The sample has 150,000 to 200,000 clones, 84% seen once. The TCR sequence derives from a human donor with acute or convalescent COVID-19. The donor label of this sample is uncertain. The source material was peripheral blood. The V call is TRBV30, the J call TRBJ2-7; 7 nucleotides match TRBD1. The CDR3 region has the DNA TGTGCCTGGACTCATAGGGGGCTCGAGCAGTACTTC. Translated: CAWTHRGLEQYF.